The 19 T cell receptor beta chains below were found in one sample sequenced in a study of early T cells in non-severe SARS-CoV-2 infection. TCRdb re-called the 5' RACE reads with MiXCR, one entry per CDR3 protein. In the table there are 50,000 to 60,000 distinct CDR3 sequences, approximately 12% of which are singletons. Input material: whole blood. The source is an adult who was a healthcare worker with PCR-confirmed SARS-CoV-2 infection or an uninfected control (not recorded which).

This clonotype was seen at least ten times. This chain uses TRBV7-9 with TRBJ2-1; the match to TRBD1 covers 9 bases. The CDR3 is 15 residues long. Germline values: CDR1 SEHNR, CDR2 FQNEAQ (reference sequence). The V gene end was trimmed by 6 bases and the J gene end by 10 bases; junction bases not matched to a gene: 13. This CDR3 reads CASSFGIGDRAEQFF. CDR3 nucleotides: TGTGCCAGCAGTTTTGGCATAGGGGACAGGGCAGAGCAGTTCTTC.

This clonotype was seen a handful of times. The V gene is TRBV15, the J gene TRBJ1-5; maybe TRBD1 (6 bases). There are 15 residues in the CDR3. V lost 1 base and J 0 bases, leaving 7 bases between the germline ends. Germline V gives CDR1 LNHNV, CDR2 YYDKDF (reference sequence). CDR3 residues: CATSRGGPSNQPQHF. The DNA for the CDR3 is TGTGCCACCAGCAGAGGGGGGCCTAGCAATCAGCCCCAGCATTTT.

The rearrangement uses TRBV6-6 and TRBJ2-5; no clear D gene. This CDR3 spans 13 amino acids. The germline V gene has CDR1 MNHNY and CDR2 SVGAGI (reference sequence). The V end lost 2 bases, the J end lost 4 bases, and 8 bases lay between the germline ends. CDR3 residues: CASSYAGRETQYF. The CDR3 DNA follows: TGTGCCAGCAGTTACGCCGGGCGAGAGACCCAGTACTTC.

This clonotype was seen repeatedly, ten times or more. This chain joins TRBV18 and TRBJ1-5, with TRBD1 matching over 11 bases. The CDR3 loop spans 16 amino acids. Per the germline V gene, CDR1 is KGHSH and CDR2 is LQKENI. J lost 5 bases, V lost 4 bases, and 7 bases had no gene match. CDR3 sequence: CASSLVRTGGDQPQHF. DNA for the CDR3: TGTGCCAGCTCACTGGTGCGGACAGGGGGCGATCAGCCCCAGCATTTT.

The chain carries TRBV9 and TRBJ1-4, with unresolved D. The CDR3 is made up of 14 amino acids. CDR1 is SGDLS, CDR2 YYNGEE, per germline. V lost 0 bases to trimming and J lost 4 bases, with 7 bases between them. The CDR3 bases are TGTGCCAGCAGCGTAGGGGGTATTAATGAAAAACTGTTTTTT. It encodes CASSVGGINEKLFF.

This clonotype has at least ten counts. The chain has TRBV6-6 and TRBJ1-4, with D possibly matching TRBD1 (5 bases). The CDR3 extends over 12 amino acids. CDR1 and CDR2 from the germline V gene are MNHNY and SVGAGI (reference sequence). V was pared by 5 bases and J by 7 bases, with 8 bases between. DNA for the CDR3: TGTGCCAGCAGTGGGGCCCGTGAAAAACTGTTTTTT. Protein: CASSGAREKLFF.

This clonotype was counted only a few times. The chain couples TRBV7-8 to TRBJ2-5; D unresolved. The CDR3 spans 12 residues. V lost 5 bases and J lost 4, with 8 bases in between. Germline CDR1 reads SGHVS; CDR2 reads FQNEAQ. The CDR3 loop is CASSTPPETQYF. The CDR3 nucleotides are TGTGCCAGCAGCACCCCGCCAGAGACCCAGTACTTC.

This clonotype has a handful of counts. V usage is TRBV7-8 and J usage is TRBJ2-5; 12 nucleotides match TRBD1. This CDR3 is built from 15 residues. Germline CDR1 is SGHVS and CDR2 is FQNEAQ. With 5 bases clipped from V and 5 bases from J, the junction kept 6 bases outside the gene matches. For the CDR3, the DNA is TGTGCCAGCAGCAAACTGGGACAGGGGGCGGAGACCCAGTACTTC. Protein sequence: CASSKLGQGAETQYF. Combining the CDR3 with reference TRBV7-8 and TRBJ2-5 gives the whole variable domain GAGVSQSPRYKVAKRGQDVALRCDPISGHVSLFWYQQALGQGPEFLTYFQNEAQLDKSGLPSDRFFAERPEGSVSTLKIQRTQQEDSAVYLCASSKLGQGAETQYFGPGTRLLVL.

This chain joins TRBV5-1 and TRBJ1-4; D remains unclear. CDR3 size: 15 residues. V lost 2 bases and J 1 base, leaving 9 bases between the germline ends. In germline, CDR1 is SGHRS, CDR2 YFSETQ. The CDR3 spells CASSLMGGTNEKLFF. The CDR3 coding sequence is TGCGCCAGCAGCTTAATGGGCGGAACTAATGAAAAACTGTTTTTT.

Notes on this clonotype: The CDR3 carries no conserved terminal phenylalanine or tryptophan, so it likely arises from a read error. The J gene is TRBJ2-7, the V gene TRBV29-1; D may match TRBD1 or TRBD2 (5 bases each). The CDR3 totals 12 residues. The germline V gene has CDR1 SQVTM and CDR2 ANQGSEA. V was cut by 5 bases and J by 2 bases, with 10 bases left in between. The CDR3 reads CSVRRDAYEQYY. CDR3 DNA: TGCAGCGTTCGAAGGGACGCCTACGAGCAGTACTAC.

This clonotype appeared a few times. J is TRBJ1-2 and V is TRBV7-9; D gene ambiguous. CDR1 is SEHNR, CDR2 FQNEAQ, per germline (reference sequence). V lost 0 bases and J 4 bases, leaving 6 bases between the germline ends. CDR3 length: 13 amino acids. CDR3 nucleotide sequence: TGTGCCAGCAGCTTAGCAGTGAGCTATGGCTACACCTTC. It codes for CASSLAVSYGYTF. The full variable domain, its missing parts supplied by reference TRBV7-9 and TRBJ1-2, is DTGVSQNPRHKITKRGQNVTFRCDPISEHNRLYWYRQTLGQGPEFLTYFQNEAQLEKSRLLSDRFSAERPKGSFSTLEIQRTEQGDSAMYLCASSLAVSYGYTFGSGTRLTVV.

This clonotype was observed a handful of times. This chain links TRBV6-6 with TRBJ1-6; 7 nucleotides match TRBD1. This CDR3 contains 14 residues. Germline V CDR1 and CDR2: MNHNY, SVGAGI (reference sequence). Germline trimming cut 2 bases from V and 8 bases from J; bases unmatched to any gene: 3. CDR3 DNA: TGTGCCAGCAGTTACGGGCAGGGGGATTCACCCCTCCACTTT. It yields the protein CASSYGQGDSPLHF.

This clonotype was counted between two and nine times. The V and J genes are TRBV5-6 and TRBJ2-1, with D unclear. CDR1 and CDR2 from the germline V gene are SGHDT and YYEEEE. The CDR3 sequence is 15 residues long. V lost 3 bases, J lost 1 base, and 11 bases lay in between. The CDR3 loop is CASSYSRISYNEQFF. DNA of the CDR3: TGTGCCAGCAGCTATTCGCGGATTTCCTACAATGAGCAGTTCTTC.

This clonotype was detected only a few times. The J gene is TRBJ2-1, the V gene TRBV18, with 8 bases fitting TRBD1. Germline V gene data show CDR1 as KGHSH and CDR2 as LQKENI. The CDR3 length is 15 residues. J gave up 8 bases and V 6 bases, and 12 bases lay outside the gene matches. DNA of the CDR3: TGTGCCAGCTCCTTTGGACAGGGTAATGGAGATGAGCAGTTCTTC. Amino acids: CASSFGQGNGDEQFF.

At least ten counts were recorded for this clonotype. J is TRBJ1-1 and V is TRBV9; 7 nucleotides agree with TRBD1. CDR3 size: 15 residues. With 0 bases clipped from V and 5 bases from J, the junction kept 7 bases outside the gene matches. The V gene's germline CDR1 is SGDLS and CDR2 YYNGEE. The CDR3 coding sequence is TGTGCCAGCAGCGTAGGACGAGACAGGGCGACTGAAGCTTTCTTT. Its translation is CASSVGRDRATEAFF.

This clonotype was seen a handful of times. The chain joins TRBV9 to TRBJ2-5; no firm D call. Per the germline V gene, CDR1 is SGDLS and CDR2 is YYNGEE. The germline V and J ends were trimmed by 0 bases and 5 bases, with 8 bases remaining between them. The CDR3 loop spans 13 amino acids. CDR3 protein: CASSVGPRETQYF. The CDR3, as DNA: TGTGCCAGCAGCGTAGGCCCCCGGGAGACCCAGTACTTC.

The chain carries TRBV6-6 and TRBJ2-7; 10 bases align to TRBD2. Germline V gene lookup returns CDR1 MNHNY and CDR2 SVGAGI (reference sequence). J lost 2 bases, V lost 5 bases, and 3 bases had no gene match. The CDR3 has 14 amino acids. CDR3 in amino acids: CASSLAGVAYEQYF. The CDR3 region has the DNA TGTGCCAGCAGTCTAGCGGGGGTCGCCTACGAGCAGTACTTC.

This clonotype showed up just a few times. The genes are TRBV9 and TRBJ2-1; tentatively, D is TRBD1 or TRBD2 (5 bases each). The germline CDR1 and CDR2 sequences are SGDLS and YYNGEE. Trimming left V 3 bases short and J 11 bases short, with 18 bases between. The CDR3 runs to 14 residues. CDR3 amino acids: CASSAENAGTQQFF. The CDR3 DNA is TGTGCCAGCAGCGCCGAAAATGCCGGGACCCAGCAGTTCTTC.

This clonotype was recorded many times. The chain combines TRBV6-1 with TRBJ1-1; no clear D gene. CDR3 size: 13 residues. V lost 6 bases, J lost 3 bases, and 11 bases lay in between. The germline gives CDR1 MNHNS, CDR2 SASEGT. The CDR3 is CASSRVWDTEAFF. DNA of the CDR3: TGTGCCAGCAGCAGAGTATGGGACACTGAAGCTTTCTTT.